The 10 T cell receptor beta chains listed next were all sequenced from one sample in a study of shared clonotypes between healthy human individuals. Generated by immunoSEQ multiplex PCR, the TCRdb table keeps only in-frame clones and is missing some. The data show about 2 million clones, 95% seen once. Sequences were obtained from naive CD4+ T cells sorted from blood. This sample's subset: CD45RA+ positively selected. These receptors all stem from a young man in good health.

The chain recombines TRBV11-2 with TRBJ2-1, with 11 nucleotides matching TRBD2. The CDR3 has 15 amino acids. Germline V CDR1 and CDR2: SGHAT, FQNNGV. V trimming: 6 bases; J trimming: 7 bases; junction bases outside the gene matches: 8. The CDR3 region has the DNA TGTGCCAGCAGGTCAATAGCGGGGGGGCGTAATGAGCAGTTCTTC. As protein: CASRSIAGGRNEQFF.

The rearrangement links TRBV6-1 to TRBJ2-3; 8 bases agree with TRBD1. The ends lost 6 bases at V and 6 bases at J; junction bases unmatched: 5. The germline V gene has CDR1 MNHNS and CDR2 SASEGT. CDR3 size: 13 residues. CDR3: CASSGQGGDTQYF. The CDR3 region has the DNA TGTGCCAGCAGCGGACAGGGTGGGGATACGCAGTATTTT.

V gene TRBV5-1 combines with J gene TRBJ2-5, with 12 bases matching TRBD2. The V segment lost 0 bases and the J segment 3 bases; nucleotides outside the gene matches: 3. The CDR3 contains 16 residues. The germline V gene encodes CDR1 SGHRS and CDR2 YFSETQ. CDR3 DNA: TGCGCCAGCAGCTTGGCGACTAGCGGGGGCGAAGAGACCCAGTACTTC. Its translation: CASSLATSGGEETQYF.

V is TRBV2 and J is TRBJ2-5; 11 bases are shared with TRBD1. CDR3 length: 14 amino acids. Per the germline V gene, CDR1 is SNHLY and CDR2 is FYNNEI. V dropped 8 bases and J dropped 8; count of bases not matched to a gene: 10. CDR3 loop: CASSGQGATETQYF. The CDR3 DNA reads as TGTGCCAGCTCCGGACAGGGGGCGACAGAAACCCAGTACTTC. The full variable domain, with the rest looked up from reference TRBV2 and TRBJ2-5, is EPEVTQTPSHQVTQMGQEVILRCVPISNHLYFYWYRQILGQKVEFLVSFYNNEISEKSEIFDDQFSVERPDGSNFTLKIRSTKLEDSAMYFCASSGQGATETQYFGPGTRLLVL.

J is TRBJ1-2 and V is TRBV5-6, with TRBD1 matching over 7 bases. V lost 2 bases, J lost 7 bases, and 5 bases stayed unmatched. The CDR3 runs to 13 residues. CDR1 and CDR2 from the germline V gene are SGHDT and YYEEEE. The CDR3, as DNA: TGTGCCAGCAGCTTTAGGGGGCCTGGTGGCTACACCTTC. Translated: CASSFRGPGGYTF. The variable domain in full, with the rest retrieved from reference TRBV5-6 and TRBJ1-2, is DAGVTQSPTHLIKTRGQQVTLRCSPKSGHDTVSWYQQALGQGPQFIFQYYEEEERQRGNFPDRFSGHQFPNYSSELNVNALLLGDSALYLCASSFRGPGGYTFGSGTRLTVV.

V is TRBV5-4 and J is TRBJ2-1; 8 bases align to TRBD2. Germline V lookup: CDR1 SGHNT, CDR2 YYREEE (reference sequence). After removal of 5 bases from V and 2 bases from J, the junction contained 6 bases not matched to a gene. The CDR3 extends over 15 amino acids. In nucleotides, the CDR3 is TGTGCCAGCAGACCGACTAGCGCCCCCTACAATGAGCAGTTCTTC. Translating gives CASRPTSAPYNEQFF.

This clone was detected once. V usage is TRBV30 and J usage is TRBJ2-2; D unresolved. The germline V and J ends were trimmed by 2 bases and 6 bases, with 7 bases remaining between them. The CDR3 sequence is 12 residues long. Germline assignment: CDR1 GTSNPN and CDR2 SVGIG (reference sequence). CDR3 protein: CAWSNLSGELFF. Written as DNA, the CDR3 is TGTGCCTGGAGTAATTTATCCGGGGAGCTGTTTTTT. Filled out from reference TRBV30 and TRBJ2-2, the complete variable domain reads SQTIHQWPATLVQPVGSPLSLECTVEGTSNPNLYWYRQAAGRGLQLLFYSVGIGQISSEVPQNLSASRPQDRQFILSSKKLLLSDSGFYLCAWSNLSGELFFGEGSRLTVL.

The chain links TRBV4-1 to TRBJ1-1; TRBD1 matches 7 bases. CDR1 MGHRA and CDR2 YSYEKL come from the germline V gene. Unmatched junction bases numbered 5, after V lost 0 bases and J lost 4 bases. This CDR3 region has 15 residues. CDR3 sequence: CASSQDWTGGTEAFF. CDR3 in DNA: TGCGCCAGCAGCCAAGATTGGACAGGAGGCACTGAAGCTTTCTTT.

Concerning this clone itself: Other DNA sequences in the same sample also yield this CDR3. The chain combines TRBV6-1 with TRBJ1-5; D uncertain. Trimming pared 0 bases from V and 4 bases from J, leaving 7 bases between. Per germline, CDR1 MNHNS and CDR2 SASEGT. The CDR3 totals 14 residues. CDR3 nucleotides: TGTGCCAGCAGTGAAGCGCGCGGTAATCAGCCCCAGCATTTT. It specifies CASSEARGNQPQHF.

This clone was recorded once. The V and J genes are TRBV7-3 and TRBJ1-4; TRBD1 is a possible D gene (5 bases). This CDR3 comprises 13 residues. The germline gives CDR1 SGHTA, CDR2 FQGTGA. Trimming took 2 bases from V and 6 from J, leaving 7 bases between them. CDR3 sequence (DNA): TGTGCCAGCAGCTTACAGGGATATGAAAAACTGTTTTTT. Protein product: CASSLQGYEKLFF.